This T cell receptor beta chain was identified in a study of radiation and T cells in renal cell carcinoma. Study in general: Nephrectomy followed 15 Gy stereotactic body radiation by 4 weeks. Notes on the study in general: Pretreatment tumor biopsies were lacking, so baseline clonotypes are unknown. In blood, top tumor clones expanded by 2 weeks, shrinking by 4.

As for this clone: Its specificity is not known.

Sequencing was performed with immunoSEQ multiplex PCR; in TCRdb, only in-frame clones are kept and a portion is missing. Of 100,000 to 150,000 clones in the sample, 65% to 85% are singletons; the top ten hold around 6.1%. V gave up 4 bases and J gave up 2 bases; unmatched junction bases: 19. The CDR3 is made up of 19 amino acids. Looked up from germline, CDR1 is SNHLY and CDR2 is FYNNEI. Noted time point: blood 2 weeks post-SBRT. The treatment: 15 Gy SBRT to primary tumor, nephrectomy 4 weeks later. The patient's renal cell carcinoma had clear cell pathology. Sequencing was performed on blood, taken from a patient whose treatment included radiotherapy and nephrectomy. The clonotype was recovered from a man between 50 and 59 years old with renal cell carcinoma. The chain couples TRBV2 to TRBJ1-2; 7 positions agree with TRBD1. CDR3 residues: CASSGLSGGQAFHNYGYTF. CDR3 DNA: TGTGCCAGCAGTGGTCTTTCAGGAGGACAGGCGTTTCACAACTATGGCTACACCTTC.